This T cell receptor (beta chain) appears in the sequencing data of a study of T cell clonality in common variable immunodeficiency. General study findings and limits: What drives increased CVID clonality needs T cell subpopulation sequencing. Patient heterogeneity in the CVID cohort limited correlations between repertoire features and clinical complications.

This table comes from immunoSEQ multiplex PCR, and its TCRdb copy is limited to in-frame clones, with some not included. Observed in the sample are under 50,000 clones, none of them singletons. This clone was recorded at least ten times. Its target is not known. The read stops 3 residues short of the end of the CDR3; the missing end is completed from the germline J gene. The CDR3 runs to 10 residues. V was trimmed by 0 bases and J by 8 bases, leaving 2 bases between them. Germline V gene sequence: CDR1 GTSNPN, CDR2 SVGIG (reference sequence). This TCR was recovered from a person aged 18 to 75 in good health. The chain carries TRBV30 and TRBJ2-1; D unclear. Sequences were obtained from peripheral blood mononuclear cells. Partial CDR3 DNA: TGTGCCTGGAGTGTCGATGAG. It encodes CAWSVDE. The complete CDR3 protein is CAWSVDEQFF.